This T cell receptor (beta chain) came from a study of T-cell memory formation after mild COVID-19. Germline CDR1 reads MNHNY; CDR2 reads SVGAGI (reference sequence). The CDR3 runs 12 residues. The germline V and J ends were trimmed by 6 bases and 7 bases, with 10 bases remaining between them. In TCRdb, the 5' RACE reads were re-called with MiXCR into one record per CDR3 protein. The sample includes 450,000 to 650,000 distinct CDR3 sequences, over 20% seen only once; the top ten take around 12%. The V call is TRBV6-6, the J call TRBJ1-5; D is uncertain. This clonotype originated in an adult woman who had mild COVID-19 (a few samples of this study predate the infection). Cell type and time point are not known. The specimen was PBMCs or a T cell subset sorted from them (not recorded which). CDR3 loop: CASRGGSQPQHF. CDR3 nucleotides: TGTGCCAGCAGGGGAGGGTCCCAGCCCCAGCATTTT.